These 24 T cell receptor beta chains came from one sample sequenced in a study of T cell responses to AZD1222 COVID-19 vaccine. The assay was immunoSEQ multiplex PCR, and TCRdb's table has in-frame clones only and misses some. This table has approximately 74,000 clones, around 78% appearing once. The source was peripheral blood, collected 28 days after the second AZD1222 dose. Receptors originate from an adult who received the AZD1222 COVID-19 vaccine.

This sequence joins TRBV10-3 and TRBJ1-1; the match to TRBD1 covers 7 bases. V lost 7 bases, J lost 1 base, and 3 bases stayed unmatched. Germline CDR1 ENHRY, CDR2 SYGVKD. The CDR3 totals 13 residues. Here the CDR3 reads CAIKGTENTEAFF. The CDR3 DNA sequence: TGTGCCATCAAGGGGACAGAGAACACTGAAGCTTTCTTT.

V and J are TRBV11-2 and TRBJ2-5, with unresolved D. CDR1 and CDR2 from the germline V gene are SGHAT and FQNNGV. This CDR3 has 11 residues. V gave up 5 bases and J gave up 2 bases, with 3 bases separating them. The CDR3 region is CASSVQETQYF. Written as DNA, the CDR3 is TGTGCCAGCAGCGTACAAGAGACCCAGTACTTC.

The CDR3 nucleotides are TGCGCCAGCAGCTTACTTCCTTCCTGGGCTACTAATGAAAAACTGTTTTTT. Residues: CASSLLPSWATNEKLFF. The genes are TRBV5-1 and TRBJ1-4, with D hard to call. Per germline, CDR1 SGHRS and CDR2 YFSETQ. V lost 2 bases and J lost 2, with 16 bases in between. This CDR3 region has 17 residues.

CDR3 in amino acids: CASTQGSADTQYF. In DNA, the CDR3 is TGTGCCAGTACCCAGGGATCTGCGGATACGCAGTATTTT. The J gene is TRBJ2-3, the V gene TRBV19; TRBD1 is a possible D gene (5 bases). V shed 7 bases and J shed 6 bases, with 14 bases lying between them. CDR1 is LNHDA and CDR2 is SQIVND in the germline V gene (reference sequence). This CDR3 contains 13 residues.

This clone was found a few times. The chain employs TRBV19 and TRBJ2-3, with a tentative D call TRBD2 (5 bases). Germline V gene sequence: CDR1 LNHDA, CDR2 SQIVND (reference sequence). V dropped 10 bases and J dropped 0 bases, with 20 bases sitting between them. This CDR3 is built from 16 residues. The CDR3 here is CATKGFGGYSTDTQYF. The CDR3 nucleotides are TGTGCCACCAAAGGGTTTGGAGGATACAGCACAGATACGCAGTATTTT.

This chain uses TRBV6-5 with TRBJ2-2; D remains unclear. The CDR3 has 15 amino acids. Deletions cut 2 bases from V and 8 bases from J, with 15 bases between. Germline V lookup: CDR1 MNHEY, CDR2 SVGAGI. The CDR3 loop reads CASSYLPLGGGELFF. In DNA form, the CDR3 reads TGTGCCAGCAGTTACCTACCCCTGGGTGGGGGGGAGCTGTTTTTT.

The rearrangement links TRBV6-5 to TRBJ1-2; D gene ambiguous. The CDR3 has 13 amino acids. Germline assignment: CDR1 MNHEY and CDR2 SVGAGI. The V and J ends lost 2 bases and 7 bases respectively, with 11 bases between them. CDR3 bases: TGTGCCAGCAGTTACACCCAGAGGAGTGGCTACACCTTC. Amino acids: CASSYTQRSGYTF.

This rearrangement joins TRBV6-5 to TRBJ2-3; 12 positions match TRBD2. This CDR3 is built from 16 residues. The germline V gene has CDR1 MNHEY and CDR2 SVGAGI. The V and J ends lost 4 bases and 6 bases, in that order; junction bases with no gene match: 8. CDR3 protein: CASSSRRGLAGDTQYF. The CDR3 nucleotides are TGTGCCAGCAGTTCCCGGCGGGGACTAGCGGGTGATACGCAGTATTTT.

V gene TRBV11-2 combines with J gene TRBJ1-2; maybe TRBD1 (5 bases). This CDR3 has 11 residues. V lost 8 bases, J lost 14 bases, and 18 bases lay in between. Germline V gene sequence: CDR1 SGHAT, CDR2 FQNNGV. CDR3 protein: CASALDGTRTF. CDR3 nucleotides: TGTGCCAGCGCCCTTGATGGGACTAGGACCTTC.

The V call is TRBV19, the J call TRBJ2-2; possible D gene TRBD1, 5 bases. The V end was cut by 3 bases, the J end by 6 bases, with 14 bases between. The CDR3 covers 15 residues. The V gene's germline CDR1 is LNHDA and CDR2 SQIVND (reference sequence). The CDR3 DNA is TGTGCCAGTAGTATTGGGCAGGGTTGGGCCGGGGAGCTGTTTTTT. This translates into CASSIGQGWAGELFF.

The gene calls are TRBV20-1 and TRBJ2-3; TRBD2 might be the D (7 bases). CDR1 and CDR2 (germline): DFQATT, SNEGSKA (reference sequence). The CDR3 covers 14 residues. Trimming pared 3 bases from V and 6 bases from J, leaving 16 bases between. The CDR3 region has the DNA TGCAGTGCTAGTGCAGCGGAGGGGGGGGATACGCAGTATTTT. Residues: CSASAAEGGDTQYF.

In this sample, this clone turned up once. The gene calls are TRBV10-2 and TRBJ1-2; the D gene is possibly TRBD1 (6 bases). The CDR3 loop spans 13 amino acids. The V and J ends lost 9 bases and 6 bases respectively, with 17 bases between them. CDR1 WSHSY and CDR2 SAAADI come from the germline V gene. This CDR3 is CASTDSPLDGYTF. DNA for the CDR3: TGCGCCAGTACGGACAGTCCTTTGGATGGCTACACCTTC.

This clone is medium-sized within its sample. The V call is TRBV13, the J call TRBJ1-5; D is undetermined. Per the germline V gene, CDR1 is PRHDT and CDR2 is FYEKMQ (reference sequence). V lost 5 bases and J lost 7, with 12 bases in between. The CDR3 consists of 13 residues. CDR3 sequence: CASSPEGLQPQHF. In DNA form, the CDR3 reads TGTGCCAGCAGCCCGGAGGGTCTACAGCCCCAGCATTTT.

In its sample, this clone was seen once. The CDR3, as DNA: TGCGCCACCACGGCCGGACAGGGGCCTTCCTACGAGCAGTACTTC. It translates to CATTAGQGPSYEQYF. The gene calls are TRBV5-1 and TRBJ2-7, with TRBD1 identical over 9 bases. Germline assignment: CDR1 SGHRS and CDR2 YFSETQ. V lost 9 bases to trimming and J lost 1 base; unmatched junction nucleotides: 11. This CDR3 region has 15 residues.

The V and J genes are TRBV2 and TRBJ1-2; D may be TRBD1 (5 bases). Trimming shortened V by 3 bases and J by 3 bases, and 14 bases separated the two germline ends. This CDR3 is built from 15 residues. The V gene's germline CDR1 is SNHLY and CDR2 FYNNEI. This CDR3 reads CASSEQQGPHYGYTF. In nucleotides, the CDR3 is TGTGCCAGCAGTGAGCAGCAGGGACCTCACTATGGCTACACCTTC.

The chain joins TRBV7-2 to TRBJ2-7; the D is unclear. CDR1 SGHTA and CDR2 FQGNSA come from the germline V gene. The CDR3 is 13 residues long. The V end lost 2 bases, the J end lost 4 bases, and 9 bases lay between the germline ends. CDR3 protein: CASSLSLKYEQYF. In DNA form, the CDR3 reads TGTGCCAGCAGCTTAAGTCTTAAATACGAGCAGTACTTC.

The chain employs TRBV5-4 and TRBJ1-3, with 7 positions matching TRBD1. This CDR3 has 16 residues. V dropped 3 bases and J dropped 11; count of bases not matched to a gene: 17. Germline lookup yields CDR1 SGHNT and CDR2 YYREEE (reference sequence). The CDR3 DNA follows: TGTGCCAGCAGCTCGGGTGGACAGGAACGACTGAGGGCCATATATTTT. Translating gives CASSSGGQERLRAIYF. Complete variable domain (other parts from reference TRBV5-4 and TRBJ1-3): ETGVTQSPTHLIKTRGQQVTLRCSSQSGHNTVSWYQQALGQGPQFIFQYYREEENGRGNFPPRFSGLQFPNYSSELNVNALELDDSALYLCASSSGGQERLRAIYFGEGSWLTVV.

V and J are TRBV7-9 and TRBJ2-1, with TRBD1 matching over 7 bases. V was pared by 6 bases and J by 6 bases, with 8 bases of the junction left unmatched. CDR1 SEHNR and CDR2 FQNEAQ come from the germline V gene (reference sequence). The CDR3 runs to 14 residues. CDR3 sequence reads: CASRETGTANEQFF. The CDR3 region has the DNA TGTGCCAGCAGGGAGACCGGGACAGCCAATGAGCAGTTCTTC.

CDR3 residues: CSANPPGTQETQYF. CDR3 DNA: TGCAGCGCAAATCCACCGGGCACCCAGGAGACCCAGTACTTC. This rearrangement joins TRBV29-1 to TRBJ2-5; D remains unclear. This CDR3 is 14 amino acids long. The V and J ends lost 7 bases and 5 bases respectively, with 20 bases between them. Germline V CDR1 and CDR2: SQVTM, ANQGSEA.

This sequence joins TRBV19 and TRBJ2-2; D is undetermined. The germline V gene encodes CDR1 LNHDA and CDR2 SQIVND (reference sequence). The V and J ends lost 4 bases and 1 base respectively, with 4 bases between them. CDR3 length: 13 residues. The CDR3: CASSNLNTGELFF. The CDR3 DNA reads as TGTGCCAGTAGTAACCTGAACACCGGGGAGCTGTTTTTT.

The CDR3 nucleotides read TGTGCCAGCAGCTTGAAAGGGACAATAGCTAACTATGGCTACACCTTC. Encoded protein: CASSLKGTIANYGYTF. J is TRBJ1-2 and V is TRBV5-8; a weak D match, TRBD1 (6 bases). V lost 1 base to trimming and J lost 0 bases, with 13 bases between them. Germline-derived CDR1 and CDR2 are SGHTS and YDEGEE. The CDR3 sequence is 16 residues long.

The chain combines TRBV7-9 with TRBJ2-3; D might be TRBD2 (5 bases). The CDR3 runs 15 residues. The V gene's germline CDR1 is SEHNR and CDR2 FQNEAQ (reference sequence). Trimming took off 3 bases at V and 2 bases at J, with 12 bases between the two ends. This chain's CDR3 is CASSFGSAATDTQYF. The DNA for the CDR3 is TGTGCCAGCAGCTTTGGGTCAGCGGCCACAGATACGCAGTATTTT.

This rearrangement joins TRBV21-1 to TRBJ1-3. TRBV21-1 is a pseudogene locus. The CDR3 is 15 residues long. CDR3 DNA sequence: TGTGCCAGCAGCAAAGAAGGGAAACCTGGAAACACCATATATTTT. Its translation: CASSKEGKPGNTIYF.

The V gene is TRBV2, the J gene TRBJ2-3; maybe TRBD2 (7 bases). V shed 6 bases and J shed 7 bases, with 17 bases lying between them. This CDR3 is built from 14 residues. The germline V gene has CDR1 SNHLY and CDR2 FYNNEI. CDR3 bases: TGTGCCAGCAGGGTGGGAGGGGGGCGAAATACGCAGTATTTT. Protein: CASRVGGGRNTQYF.